These T cell receptor beta chains were read from a single sample in a study of CD8 T cells in Susac syndrome. TCRdb independently ran MiXCR on the immunoSEQ multiplex PCR reads; one entry per CDR3 protein. Of fewer than 200,000 distinct CDR3 sequences listed, 85% to 95% were seen once; the top ten hold about 0.1%. Sequenced: CD4+ T cells from PBMCs. The receptors shown here come from a human donor in good health. Each CDR3 is given with its conserved first and last residue. Fields, in order: clone size, J gene, CDR3 length, V gene, D gene, CDR3 protein, CDR3 DNA. D genes are given only for firm matches. The size of a clone is reported for some rows only, either as once, few or many, or as a class for expanded clones.

-,TRBJ2-7,14,TRBV5-1,TRBD2,CASTPGLTIDEQYF,TGCGCCAGCACTCCGGGACTAACGATAGACGAGCAGTACTTC
-,TRBJ2-7,13,TRBV28,-,CASRHDGGREQYF,TGTGCCAGCAGACATGACGGGGGGCGGGAGCAGTACTTC
-,TRBJ2-3,13,TRBV2,-,CASSEGRADTQYF,TGTGCCAGCAGTGAAGGGCGTGCGGATACGCAGTATTTT
-,TRBJ1-4,14,TRBV20-1,-,CSARDVGRDEKLFF,TGCAGTGCTAGAGACGTAGGGAGGGATGAAAAACTGTTTTTT
-,TRBJ1-2,16,TRBV7-9,TRBD1,CASSLAGDRGAGGYTF,TGTGCCAGCAGCTTAGCGGGGGACAGGGGGGCCGGCGGCTACACCTTC
-,TRBJ1-5,13,TRBV30,-,CAWSAGDNQPQHF,TGTGCCTGGAGTGCAGGTGACAATCAGCCCCAGCATTTT
-,TRBJ1-1,16,TRBV7-2,TRBD1,CASSWGQGRMNTEAFF,TGTGCCAGCAGCTGGGGACAGGGGCGAATGAACACTGAAGCTTTCTTT
-,TRBJ2-4,17,TRBV4-3,TRBD2,CASSQGVSGSTKNIQYF,TGCGCCAGCAGCCAAGGGGTTAGCGGGAGTACCAAAAACATTCAGTACTTC
once,TRBJ2-3,17,TRBV18,TRBD2,CASSPPTASGSRDTQYF,TGTGCCAGCTCACCACCCACCGCTAGCGGGAGCCGGGATACGCAGTATTTT
-,TRBJ2-6,17,TRBV27,-,CASSFSTTSSGANVLTF,TGTGCCAGCAGTTTCTCGACAACTAGCTCTGGGGCCAACGTCCTGACTTTC
-,TRBJ2-7,15,TRBV7-6,-,CASSLESGRAYEQYF,TGTGCCAGCAGCTTAGAAAGCGGCCGAGCCTACGAGCAGTACTTC
-,TRBJ2-5,14,TRBV7-2,-,CASSFGGAQETQYF,TGTGCCAGCAGCTTTGGGGGGGCCCAAGAGACCCAGTACTTC
-,TRBJ1-2,16,TRBV7-2,TRBD1,CASSLSMDRGRDGYTF,TGTGCCAGCAGCTTATCCATGGACAGGGGGAGGGATGGCTACACCTTC
-,TRBJ2-3,15,TRBV7-3,-,CASSLTRGGTDTQYF,TGTGCCAGCAGCTTAACTAGGGGCGGCACAGATACGCAGTATTTT
-,TRBJ2-7,15,TRBV5-4,TRBD2,CASSLGLAASYEQYF,TGTGCCAGCAGCTTGGGACTAGCGGCCTCCTACGAGCAGTACTTC
-,TRBJ1-1,14,TRBV7-3,-,CASSTGGGFYRAFF,TGTGCCAGCAGCACCGGGGGAGGGTTTTATCGAGCTTTCTTT
-,TRBJ2-5,16,TRBV6-2/TRBV6-3,TRBD2,CASSPLGAGDRETQYF,TGTGCCAGCAGTCCGCTCGGAGCGGGAGATCGAGAGACCCAGTACTTC
-,TRBJ2-4,15,TRBV11-2,-,CASSSRQVAKNIQYF,TGTGCCAGCAGCTCACGACAAGTGGCCAAAAACATTCAGTACTTC
-,TRBJ2-7,11,TRBV20-1,-,CSATPEDEQYF,TGCAGTGCGACCCCCGAGGACGAGCAGTACTTC
-,TRBJ2-3,15,TRBV2,TRBD2,CASSGTSGSPDTQYF,TGTGCCAGCAGTGGGACTAGCGGGAGTCCGGATACGCAGTATTTT
-,TRBJ2-7,17,TRBV19,TRBD2,CASSPSGPSSGSYEQYF,TGTGCCAGTTCTCCCAGTGGCCCCTCTAGCGGGAGCTACGAGCAGTACTTC
-,TRBJ2-7,13,TRBV29-1,TRBD2,CSVRLAGNYEQYF,TGCAGCGTTCGCCTAGCGGGAAACTACGAGCAGTACTTC
-,TRBJ1-1,11,TRBV20-1,-,CSASRGPEAFF,TGCAGTGCTTCTCGCGGTCCTGAAGCTTTCTTT
-,TRBJ1-5,14,TRBV19,-,CASSIGSRNQPQHF,TGTGCCAGTAGTATTGGGTCTCGGAATCAGCCCCAGCATTTT
-,TRBJ2-5,12,TRBV28,-,CAIQSGHETQYF,TGTGCCATCCAGAGCGGGCATGAGACCCAGTACTTC
-,TRBJ1-4,13,TRBV12-3/TRBV12-4,-,CATSERRGEKLFF,TGTGCCACCTCAGAACGGAGGGGCGAAAAACTGTTTTTT
-,TRBJ2-3,14,TRBV27,TRBD1,CASPGQKITDTQYF,TGTGCCAGCCCGGGACAGAAAATCACAGATACGCAGTATTTT
-,TRBJ2-3,15,TRBV4-3,TRBD1,CASSQEWGRGNTQYF,TGCGCCAGCAGCCAAGAATGGGGCAGGGGGAATACGCAGTATTTT
-,TRBJ2-7,13,TRBV27,-,CASSSRQPYEQYF,TGTGCCAGCAGTTCCCGCCAACCCTACGAGCAGTACTTC
-,TRBJ1-4,14,TRBV29-1,-,CSVDVGTSNEKLFF,TGCAGCGTTGACGTGGGAACTAGTAATGAAAAACTGTTTTTT
-,TRBJ2-3,14,TRBV12-3/TRBV12-4,-,CASSRKSVDDTQYF,TGTGCCAGCAGCCGCAAGTCGGTCGATGATACGCAGTATTTT
-,TRBJ2-3,17,TRBV7-6,TRBD2,CASSAGLAGGGTDTQYF,TGTGCCAGCAGCGCTGGACTAGCGGGAGGCGGCACAGATACGCAGTATTTT
-,TRBJ2-7,13,TRBV20-1,-,CSARAMTKYEQYF,TGCAGTGCTAGAGCCATGACTAAATACGAGCAGTACTTC
-,TRBJ2-3,17,TRBV2,TRBD2,CASTEPLSGRSPDTQYF,TGTGCCAGCACCGAGCCGCTTAGCGGGAGGTCCCCAGATACGCAGTATTTT
-,TRBJ2-3,16,TRBV3-1,TRBD2,CASSSRTSGSTDTQYF,TGTGCCAGCAGCTCCCGGACTAGCGGGAGCACAGATACGCAGTATTTT
-,TRBJ2-3,14,TRBV2,-,CASSPRLFADTQYF,TGTGCCAGCAGTCCTAGACTATTTGCAGATACGCAGTATTTT
-,TRBJ2-3,12,TRBV29-1,-,CSVDGSTDTQYF,TGCAGCGTTGACGGGTCCACAGATACGCAGTATTTT
-,TRBJ2-7,11,TRBV30,-,CAWSNHYEQYF,TGTGCCTGGAGTAACCACTACGAGCAGTACTTC
once,TRBJ2-7,13,TRBV29-1,TRBD2,CSVGTSGGYEQYF,TGCAGCGTTGGGACTAGCGGGGGCTACGAGCAGTACTTC
-,TRBJ2-7,14,TRBV29-1,-,CSVEVRERPYEQYF,TGCAGCGTTGAGGTGAGGGAGCGTCCCTACGAGCAGTACTTC
-,TRBJ1-2,14,TRBV28,-,CASVRDLANYGYTF,TGTGCCAGCGTCCGGGACTTAGCTAACTATGGCTACACCTTC
-,TRBJ2-1,14,TRBV12-3/TRBV12-4,TRBD2,CASIMGLAGVEQFF,TGTGCCAGCATCATGGGACTAGCGGGAGTTGAGCAGTTCTTC
-,TRBJ2-5,13,TRBV9,TRBD2,CASSGTSQETQYF,TGTGCCAGCAGCGGGACTAGCCAAGAGACCCAGTACTTC
-,TRBJ2-7,14,TRBV9,TRBD1,CASSAGTGAHEQYF,TGTGCCAGCAGCGCCGGGACAGGGGCCCACGAGCAGTACTTC
-,TRBJ2-7,12,TRBV20-1,-,CSAKPPSYEQYF,TGCAGTGCTAAACCCCCATCCTACGAGCAGTACTTC
once,TRBJ2-6,13,TRBV6-2/TRBV6-3,-,CASSYSGKNVLTF,TGTGCCAGCAGTTACTCTGGGAAGAACGTCCTGACTTTC
-,TRBJ2-6,13,TRBV2,-,CASRASGANVLTF,TGTGCCAGCAGGGCCTCTGGGGCCAACGTCCTGACTTTC
-,TRBJ2-1,16,TRBV20-1,TRBD2,CSSGPSGRAIGNEQFF,TGCAGTAGCGGTCCTAGCGGGAGGGCCATTGGCAATGAGCAGTTCTTC
-,TRBJ2-1,11,TRBV28,-,CASRGARGQFF,TGTGCCAGCAGAGGGGCTCGGGGGCAGTTCTTC
-,TRBJ2-5,13,TRBV7-2,-,CASSFTGSETQYF,TGTGCCAGCAGCTTTACAGGGTCAGAGACCCAGTACTTC
-,TRBJ2-2,12,TRBV30,-,CASGPNTGELFF,TGTGCCTCCGGGCCGAACACCGGGGAGCTGTTTTTT